What follows are 13 T cell receptor beta chains derived from one specimen sequenced in a study of blood T cell repertoires in COVID-19. Some clones are missing from TCRdb's copy, which holds only in-frame ones; the method was immunoSEQ multiplex PCR. The sample comprises a few hundred thousand clones, roughly 90% of which are singletons, and approximately 0.99% rests with the top ten. The sequencing input was PBMCs or T cells enriched from blood (not recorded which). These receptors all come from a woman aged 30 to 39 who had recovered from COVID-19.

V is TRBV5-8 and J is TRBJ1-5; D is undetermined. This CDR3 is built from 14 residues. The V end lost 0 bases, the J end lost 5 bases, and 9 bases lay between the germline ends. The germline gives CDR1 SGHTS, CDR2 YDEGEE. The CDR3 nucleotides read TGTGCCAGCAGCTTGGGGGAGGGTTATCAGCCCCAGCATTTT. Its translation is CASSLGEGYQPQHF. The full variable domain, rest sourced from reference TRBV5-8 and TRBJ1-5, is EAGVTQSPTHLIKTRGQQATLRCSPISGHTSVYWYQQALGLGLQFLLWYDEGEERNRGNFPPRFSGRQFPNYSSELNVNALELEDSALYLCASSLGEGYQPQHFGDGTRLSIL.

The chain links TRBV19 to TRBJ1-1; D uncertain. Trimming took 6 bases from V and 4 from J, leaving 18 bases between them. The CDR3 loop spans 15 amino acids. Per germline, CDR1 LNHDA and CDR2 SQIVND (reference sequence). This CDR3 reads CASRPGLNRGTEAFF. CDR3 sequence (DNA): TGTGCCAGTAGGCCGGGCCTTAACCGGGGCACTGAAGCTTTCTTT.

J is TRBJ2-7 and V is TRBV6-5; D not certain. This CDR3 has 12 residues. Between the trimmed V and J ends, which lost 7 bases and 4 bases, there was a span of 11 bases. The germline V gene has CDR1 MNHEY and CDR2 SVGAGI. CDR3 in amino acids: CASTPTPYEQYF. In nucleotides, the CDR3 is TGTGCCAGCACCCCGACACCTTACGAGCAGTACTTC.

This clone showed up just once. The J gene is TRBJ2-7, the V gene TRBV2; 7 positions match TRBD2. The trim removed 2 bases at V and 5 bases at J, leaving 12 bases unmatched. CDR3 size: 16 residues. CDR1 and CDR2 (germline): SNHLY, FYNNEI. Here the CDR3 reads CASSESQWGGAHEQYF. Here the CDR3 DNA reads TGTGCCAGCAGTGAATCCCAGTGGGGAGGGGCCCACGAGCAGTACTTC.

Concerning this clone: Other DNA variants within this sample encode the same CDR3. This chain links TRBV9 with TRBJ2-5, with D perhaps TRBD2 (5 bases). This CDR3 contains 12 residues. Germline assignment: CDR1 SGDLS and CDR2 YYNGEE. The ends were cut back, 0 bases at V and 5 bases at J, with 5 bases in the middle. The DNA of the CDR3 is TGTGCCAGCAGCGTAGGAGGGGAGACCCAGTACTTC. Translating it yields CASSVGGETQYF.

CDR3 DNA: TGCGCCAGCAGCCAAGGGGAAAACTCGGGGTATGGCTACACCTTC. Translated, it gives CASSQGENSGYGYTF. The rearrangement joins TRBV4-1 to TRBJ1-2; D gene unclear. This CDR3 has 15 amino acids. V was pared by 1 base and J by 5 bases, with 14 bases between. Looked up from germline, CDR1 is MGHRA and CDR2 is YSYEKL.

The chain couples TRBV6-5 to TRBJ2-2; 9 nucleotides align to TRBD2. The germline V gene has CDR1 MNHEY and CDR2 SVGAGI. The CDR3 totals 13 residues. J was trimmed by 4 bases and V by 11 bases; bases with no gene match: 5. The CDR3 DNA sequence: TGTGCCCTACGCGGGGGGGGCACCGGGGAGCTGTTTTTT. This sequence encodes CALRGGGTGELFF.

This clone occurred once. The chain uses TRBV13 and TRBJ1-4, with 10 bases aligning to TRBD1. The CDR3 runs 15 residues. CDR1 and CDR2 from the germline V gene are PRHDT and FYEKMQ (reference sequence). The ends lost 5 bases at V and 8 bases at J; junction bases unmatched: 8. The CDR3 nucleotides read TGTGCCAGCAGCGGATCGACAGGGGGCAACGAAAAACTGTTTTTT. Its protein is CASSGSTGGNEKLFF.

The chain recombines TRBV7-6 with TRBJ2-1, with TRBD2 matching over 15 bases. CDR1 and CDR2 from the germline V gene are SGHVS and FNYEAQ. Germline trimming cut 1 base from V and 13 bases from J; bases unmatched to any gene: 5. CDR3 length: 15 amino acids. The CDR3 loop reads CASSLDGTSGGNQFF. The CDR3 DNA sequence: TGTGCCAGCAGCTTAGATGGGACTAGCGGGGGGAACCAGTTCTTC.

This chain joins TRBV19 and TRBJ2-2; 7 positions match TRBD2. CDR1 and CDR2 (germline): LNHDA, SQIVND (reference sequence). Trimming cost V 1 base and J 2 bases; bases outside gene matches: 10. This CDR3 spans 18 amino acids. In DNA form, the CDR3 reads TGTGCCAGTAGTATAGCCTGGGCGGGGACTATCAACACCGGGGAGCTGTTTTTT. Encoded protein: CASSIAWAGTINTGELFF.

This sequence joins TRBV28 and TRBJ2-7, with 8 bases fitting TRBD1. The trim removed 5 bases at V and 6 bases at J, leaving 9 bases unmatched. The germline V gene has CDR1 MDHEN and CDR2 SYDVKM. The CDR3 is 14 amino acids. Written as DNA, the CDR3 is TGTGCCAGCAGTCCACCCCAGGGGGCCGGCGAGCAGTACTTC. Translation: CASSPPQGAGEQYF. Variable domain in full (rest from reference TRBV28 and TRBJ2-7): DVKVTQSSRYLVKRTGEKVFLECVQDMDHENMFWYRQDPGLGLRLIYFSYDVKMKEKGDIPEGYSVSREKKERFSLILESASTNQTSMYLCASSPPQGAGEQYFGPGTRLTVT.

The chain is built from TRBV28 and TRBJ2-7; TRBD2 matches at 7 bases. The CDR3 is 16 amino acids. Looked up from germline, CDR1 is MDHEN and CDR2 is SYDVKM. The V and J ends lost 2 bases and 4 bases, in that order; junction bases with no gene match: 11. CDR3 in amino acids: CASSLVAGGGSYEQYF. The CDR3 DNA reads as TGTGCCAGCAGTTTAGTCGCTGGGGGAGGGTCGTACGAGCAGTACTTC.

J is TRBJ1-2 and V is TRBV18; D gene ambiguous. The germline V and J ends were trimmed by 0 bases and 4 bases, with 9 bases remaining between them. The CDR3 length is 14 residues. CDR1 and CDR2 (germline): KGHSH, LQKENI. The CDR3 here is CASSPPQDLYGYTF. The CDR3 nucleotides are TGTGCCAGCTCACCACCGCAGGATCTCTATGGCTACACCTTC.